This T cell receptor (beta chain) is drawn from a study of shared clonotypes between healthy human individuals. Unsorted samples drew genomic DNA from about 100 million PBMCs. The authors split each subset's genomic DNA evenly across several immunoSEQ plates. Original processing notes: ImmunoSEQ output lacked quality scores and full-length reads, limiting matched filtering. Sequencing used immunoSEQ multiplex PCR; TCRdb keeps in-frame clones, though not all of them. The D gene and trimming were derived from the DNA, and the V and J assignments and clone size from that table. The table includes about 480,000 clones, roughly 85% detected once. Between the trimmed V and J ends, which lost 7 bases and 0 bases, there was a span of 10 bases. There are 15 residues in the CDR3. Per germline, CDR1 MNHNS and CDR2 SASEGT.

The sequence was collected from a woman in her thirties or forties in good health. Some clones in this sample may be carry-over from other donors' samples. Sample: PBMCs. The genes are TRBV6-1 and TRBJ2-6, with D maybe TRBD2 (5 bases). CDR3 protein: CASNTGISGANVLTF. Here the CDR3 DNA reads TGTGCCAGCAATACGGGGATCTCTGGGGCCAACGTCCTGACTTTC.